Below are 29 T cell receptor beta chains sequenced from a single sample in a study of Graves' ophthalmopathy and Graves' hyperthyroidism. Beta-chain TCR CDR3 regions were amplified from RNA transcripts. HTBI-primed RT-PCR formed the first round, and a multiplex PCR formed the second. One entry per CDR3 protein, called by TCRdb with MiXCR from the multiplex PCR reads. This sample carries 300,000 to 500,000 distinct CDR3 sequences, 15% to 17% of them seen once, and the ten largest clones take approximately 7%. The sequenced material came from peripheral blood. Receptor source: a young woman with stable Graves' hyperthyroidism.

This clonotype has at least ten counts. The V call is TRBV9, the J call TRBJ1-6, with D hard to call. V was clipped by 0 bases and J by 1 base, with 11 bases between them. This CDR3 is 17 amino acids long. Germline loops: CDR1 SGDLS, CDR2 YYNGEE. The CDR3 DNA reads TGTGCCAGCAGCGTAGCTGGGAGGGTTTCCTATAATTCACCCCTCCACTTT. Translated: CASSVAGRVSYNSPLHF.

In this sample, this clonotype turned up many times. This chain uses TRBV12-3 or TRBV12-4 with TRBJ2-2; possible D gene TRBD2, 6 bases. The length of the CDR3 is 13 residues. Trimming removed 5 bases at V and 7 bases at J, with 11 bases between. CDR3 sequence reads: CASSPDGGGELFF. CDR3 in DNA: TGTGCCAGCAGTCCTGACGGGGGCGGGGAGCTGTTTTTT.

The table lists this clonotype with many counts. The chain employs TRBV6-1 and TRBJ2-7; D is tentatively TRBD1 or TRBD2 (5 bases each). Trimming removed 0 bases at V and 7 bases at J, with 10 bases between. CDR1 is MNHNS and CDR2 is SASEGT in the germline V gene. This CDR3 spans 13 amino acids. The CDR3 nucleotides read TGTGCCAGCAGTGAAGCGGGGGAGCTAGAGCAGTACTTC. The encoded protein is CASSEAGELEQYF.

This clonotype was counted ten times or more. The CDR3 DNA follows: TGTGCCAGCAGTTCCGTGAGAAACTACGAGCAGTACTTC. Its protein product is CASSSVRNYEQYF. The rearrangement links TRBV6-5 to TRBJ2-7; no reliable D call. V lost 4 bases, J lost 3 bases, and 10 bases lay in between. The CDR3 runs to 13 residues. The germline V gene encodes CDR1 MNHEY and CDR2 SVGAGI.

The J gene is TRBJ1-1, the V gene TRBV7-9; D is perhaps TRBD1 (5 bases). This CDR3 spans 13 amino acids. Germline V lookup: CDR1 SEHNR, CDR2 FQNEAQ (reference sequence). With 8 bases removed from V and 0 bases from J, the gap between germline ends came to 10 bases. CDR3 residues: CASQGRMNTEAFF. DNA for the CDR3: TGTGCCAGCCAGGGACGGATGAACACTGAAGCTTTCTTT.

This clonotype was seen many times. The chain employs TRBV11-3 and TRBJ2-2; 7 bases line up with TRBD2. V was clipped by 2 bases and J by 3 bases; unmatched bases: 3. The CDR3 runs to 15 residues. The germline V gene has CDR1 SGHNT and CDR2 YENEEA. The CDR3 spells CASSLSLADTGELFF. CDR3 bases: TGTGCCAGCAGCTTAAGTCTAGCGGACACCGGGGAGCTGTTTTTT. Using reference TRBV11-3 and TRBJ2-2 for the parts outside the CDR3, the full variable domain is EAGVVQSPRYKIIEKKQPVAFWCNPISGHNTLYWYLQNLGQGPELLIRYENEEAVDDSQLPKDRFSAERLKGVDSTLKIQPAELGDSAVYLCASSLSLADTGELFFGEGSRLTVL.

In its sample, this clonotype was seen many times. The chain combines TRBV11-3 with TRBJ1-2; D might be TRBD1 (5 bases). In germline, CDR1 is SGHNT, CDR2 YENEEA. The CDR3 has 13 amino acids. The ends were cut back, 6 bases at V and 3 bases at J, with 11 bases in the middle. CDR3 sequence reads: CASSNGGDYGYTF. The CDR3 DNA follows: TGTGCCAGCAGTAACGGGGGGGACTATGGCTACACCTTC.

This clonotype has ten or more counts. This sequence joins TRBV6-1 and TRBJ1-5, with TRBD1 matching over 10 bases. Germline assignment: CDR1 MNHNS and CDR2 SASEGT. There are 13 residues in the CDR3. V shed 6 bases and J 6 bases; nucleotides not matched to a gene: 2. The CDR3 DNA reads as TGTGCCAGCAGGGGACAGGGGACTCAGCCCCAGCATTTT. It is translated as CASRGQGTQPQHF.

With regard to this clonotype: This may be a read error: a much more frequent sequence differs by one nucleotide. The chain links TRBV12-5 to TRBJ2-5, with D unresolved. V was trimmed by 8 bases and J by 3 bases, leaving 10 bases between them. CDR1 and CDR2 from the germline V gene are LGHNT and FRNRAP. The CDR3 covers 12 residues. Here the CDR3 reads CASCRDKETQYF. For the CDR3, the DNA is TGTGCTAGTTGTCGAGATAAAGAGACCCAGTACTTC.

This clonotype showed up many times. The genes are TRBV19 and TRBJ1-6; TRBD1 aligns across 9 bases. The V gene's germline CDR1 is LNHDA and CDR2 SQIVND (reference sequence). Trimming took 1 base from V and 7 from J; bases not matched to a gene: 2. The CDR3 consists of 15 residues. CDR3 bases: TGTGCCAGTAGTATAGCTGGACAGGGGAATTCACCCCTCCACTTT. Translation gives CASSIAGQGNSPLHF.

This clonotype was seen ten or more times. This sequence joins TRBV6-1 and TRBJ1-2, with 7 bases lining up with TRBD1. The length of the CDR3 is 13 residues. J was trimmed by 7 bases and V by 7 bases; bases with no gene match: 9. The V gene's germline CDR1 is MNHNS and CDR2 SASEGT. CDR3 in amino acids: CASIQGFGSGYTF. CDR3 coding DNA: TGTGCCAGCATACAGGGGTTTGGGAGTGGCTACACCTTC.

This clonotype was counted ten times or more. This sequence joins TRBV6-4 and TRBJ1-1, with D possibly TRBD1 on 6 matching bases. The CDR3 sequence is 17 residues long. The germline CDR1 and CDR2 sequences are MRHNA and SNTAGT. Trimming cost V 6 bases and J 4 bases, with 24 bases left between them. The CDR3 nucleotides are TGTGCCAGCAGCGTGTGGCTTAACAGGGCGGGGGGCACTGAAGCTTTCTTT. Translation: CASSVWLNRAGGTEAFF.

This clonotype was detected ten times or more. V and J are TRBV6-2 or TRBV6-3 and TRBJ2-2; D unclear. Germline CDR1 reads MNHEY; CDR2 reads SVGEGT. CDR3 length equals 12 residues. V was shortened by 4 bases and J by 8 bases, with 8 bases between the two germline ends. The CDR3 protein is CASSFPVGELFF. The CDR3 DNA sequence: TGTGCCAGCAGTTTTCCCGTGGGGGAGCTGTTTTTT.

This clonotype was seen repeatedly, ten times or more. The CDR3: CASSQPGTYTEAFF. The CDR3 DNA follows: TGCGCCAGCAGCCAACCCGGGACGTACACTGAAGCTTTCTTT. V gene TRBV4-1 combines with J gene TRBJ1-1; maybe TRBD1 (5 bases). Germline CDR1 and CDR2: MGHRA and YSYEKL. The CDR3 spans 14 residues. Trimming took off 2 bases at V and 3 bases at J, with 10 bases between the two ends.

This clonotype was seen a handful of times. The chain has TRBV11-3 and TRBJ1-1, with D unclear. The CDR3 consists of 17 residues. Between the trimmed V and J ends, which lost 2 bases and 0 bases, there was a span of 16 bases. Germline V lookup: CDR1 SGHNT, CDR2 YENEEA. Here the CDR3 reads CASSLYSSRKMNTEAFF. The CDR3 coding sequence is TGTGCCAGCAGCTTATACTCATCTCGTAAAATGAACACTGAAGCTTTCTTT. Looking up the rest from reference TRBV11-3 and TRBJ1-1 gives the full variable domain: EAGVVQSPRYKIIEKKQPVAFWCNPISGHNTLYWYLQNLGQGPELLIRYENEEAVDDSQLPKDRFSAERLKGVDSTLKIQPAELGDSAVYLCASSLYSSRKMNTEAFFGQGTRLTVV.

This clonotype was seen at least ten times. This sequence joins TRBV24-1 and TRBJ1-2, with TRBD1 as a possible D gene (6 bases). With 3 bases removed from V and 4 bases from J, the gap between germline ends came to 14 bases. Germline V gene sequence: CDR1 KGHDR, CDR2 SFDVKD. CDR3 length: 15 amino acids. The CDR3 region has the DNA TGTGCCACCAGTGATAATCAGGGGAAGGGCTATGGCTACACCTTC. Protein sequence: CATSDNQGKGYGYTF.

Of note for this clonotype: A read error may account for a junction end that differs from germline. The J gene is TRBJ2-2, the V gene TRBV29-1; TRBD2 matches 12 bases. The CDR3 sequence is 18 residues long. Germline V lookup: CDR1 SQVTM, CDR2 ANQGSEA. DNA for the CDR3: TGCAGCGTTGGTATGACTAGCGGGGGCCTTCCGAACGCCGGGGAGCTGTTTTTT. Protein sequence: CSVGMTSGGLPNAGELFF.

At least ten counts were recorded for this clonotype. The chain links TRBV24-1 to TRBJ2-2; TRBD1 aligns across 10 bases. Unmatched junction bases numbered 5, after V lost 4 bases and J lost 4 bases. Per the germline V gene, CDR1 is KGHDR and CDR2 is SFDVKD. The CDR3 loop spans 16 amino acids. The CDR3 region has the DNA TGTGCCACCAGTGACACGGGACAGGGGAGCACCGGGGAGCTGTTTTTT. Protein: CATSDTGQGSTGELFF.

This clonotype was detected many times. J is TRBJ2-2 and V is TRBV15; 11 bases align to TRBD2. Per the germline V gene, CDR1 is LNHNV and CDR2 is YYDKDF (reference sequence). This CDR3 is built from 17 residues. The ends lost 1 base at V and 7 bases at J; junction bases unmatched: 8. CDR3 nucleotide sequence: TGTGCCACCAGCAGAGGACTAGCGGGGCGTTATGGCGGGGAGCTGTTTTTT. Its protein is CATSRGLAGRYGGELFF.

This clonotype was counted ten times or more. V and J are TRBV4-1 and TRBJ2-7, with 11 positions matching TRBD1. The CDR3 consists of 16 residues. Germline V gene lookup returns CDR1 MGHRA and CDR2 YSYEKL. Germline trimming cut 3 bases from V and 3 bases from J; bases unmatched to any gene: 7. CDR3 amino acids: CASSQARDRGIYEQYF. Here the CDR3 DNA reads TGCGCCAGCAGCCAGGCCAGGGACAGGGGGATCTACGAGCAGTACTTC.

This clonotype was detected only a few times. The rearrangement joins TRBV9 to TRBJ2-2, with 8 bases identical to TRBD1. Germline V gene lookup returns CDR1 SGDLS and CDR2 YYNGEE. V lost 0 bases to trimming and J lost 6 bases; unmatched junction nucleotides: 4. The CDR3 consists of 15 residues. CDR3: CASSVGTGTAGELFF. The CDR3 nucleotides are TGTGCCAGCAGCGTAGGGACAGGGACCGCCGGGGAGCTGTTTTTT.

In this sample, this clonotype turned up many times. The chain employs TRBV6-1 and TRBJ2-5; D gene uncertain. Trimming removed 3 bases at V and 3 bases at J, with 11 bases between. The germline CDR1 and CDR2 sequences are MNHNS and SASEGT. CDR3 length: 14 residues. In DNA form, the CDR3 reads TGTGCCAGCAGTGAGTCGACGGTTGAAGAGACCCAGTACTTC. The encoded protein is CASSESTVEETQYF.

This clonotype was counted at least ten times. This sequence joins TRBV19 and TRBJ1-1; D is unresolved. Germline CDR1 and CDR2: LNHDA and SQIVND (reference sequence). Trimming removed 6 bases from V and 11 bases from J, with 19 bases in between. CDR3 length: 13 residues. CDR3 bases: TGTGCCAGTAGGGGATGGAGCCCGCCCCGGGCTTTCTTT. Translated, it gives CASRGWSPPRAFF.

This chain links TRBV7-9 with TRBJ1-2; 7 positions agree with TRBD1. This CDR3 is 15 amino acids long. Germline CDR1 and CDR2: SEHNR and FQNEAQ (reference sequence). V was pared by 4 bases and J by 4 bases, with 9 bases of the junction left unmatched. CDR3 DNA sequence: TGTGCCAGCAGCTCGGGACAGTTACTCCTCTATGGCTACACCTTC. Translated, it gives CASSSGQLLLYGYTF.

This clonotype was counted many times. In DNA, the CDR3 is TGTGCCAGTAGTATGGGGCAGCTGATGAACACTGAAGCTTTCTTT. Amino acids: CASSMGQLMNTEAFF. The rearrangement uses TRBV19 and TRBJ1-1; a possible D gene is TRBD1 (5 bases). CDR3 size: 15 residues. CDR1 and CDR2 (germline): LNHDA, SQIVND (reference sequence). V lost 3 bases and J lost 0, with 11 bases in between.

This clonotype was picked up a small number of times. DNA for the CDR3: TGTGCCAGCTCACCGTACACAGGACAAGAGACCCAGTACTTC. Protein sequence: CASSPYTGQETQYF. The gene calls are TRBV18 and TRBJ2-5; D possibly corresponds to TRBD1 (5 bases). With 3 bases removed from V and 2 bases from J, the gap between germline ends came to 10 bases. This CDR3 contains 14 residues. Germline V gives CDR1 KGHSH, CDR2 LQKENI. Based on the CDR3 plus reference TRBV18 and TRBJ2-5, the full variable domain is NAGVMQNPRHLVRRRGQEARLRCSPMKGHSHVYWYRQLPEEGLKFMVYLQKENIIDESGMPKERFSAEFPKEGPSILRIQQVVRGDSAAYFCASSPYTGQETQYFGPGTRLLVL.

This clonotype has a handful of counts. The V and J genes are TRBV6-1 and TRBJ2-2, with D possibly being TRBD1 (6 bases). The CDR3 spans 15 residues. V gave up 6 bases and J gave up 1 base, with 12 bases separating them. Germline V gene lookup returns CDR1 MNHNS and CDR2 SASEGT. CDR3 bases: TGTGCCAGCAGCCCGGGACACCAGAACACCGGGGAGCTGTTTTTT. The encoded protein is CASSPGHQNTGELFF.

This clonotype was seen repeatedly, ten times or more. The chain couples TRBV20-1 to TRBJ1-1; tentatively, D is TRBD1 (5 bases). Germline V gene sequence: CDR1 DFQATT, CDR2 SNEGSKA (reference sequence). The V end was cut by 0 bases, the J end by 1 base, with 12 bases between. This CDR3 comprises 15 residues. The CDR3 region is CSARDPGQGNTEAFF. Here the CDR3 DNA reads TGCAGTGCTAGAGATCCAGGGCAGGGGAACACTGAAGCTTTCTTT.

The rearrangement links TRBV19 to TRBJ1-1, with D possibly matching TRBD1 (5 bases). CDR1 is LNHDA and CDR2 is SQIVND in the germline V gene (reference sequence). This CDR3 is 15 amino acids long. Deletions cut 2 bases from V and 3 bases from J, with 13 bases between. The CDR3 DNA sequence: TGTGCCAGTAGTATATGGGGGTGGGAGGACACTGAAGCTTTCTTT. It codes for CASSIWGWEDTEAFF.